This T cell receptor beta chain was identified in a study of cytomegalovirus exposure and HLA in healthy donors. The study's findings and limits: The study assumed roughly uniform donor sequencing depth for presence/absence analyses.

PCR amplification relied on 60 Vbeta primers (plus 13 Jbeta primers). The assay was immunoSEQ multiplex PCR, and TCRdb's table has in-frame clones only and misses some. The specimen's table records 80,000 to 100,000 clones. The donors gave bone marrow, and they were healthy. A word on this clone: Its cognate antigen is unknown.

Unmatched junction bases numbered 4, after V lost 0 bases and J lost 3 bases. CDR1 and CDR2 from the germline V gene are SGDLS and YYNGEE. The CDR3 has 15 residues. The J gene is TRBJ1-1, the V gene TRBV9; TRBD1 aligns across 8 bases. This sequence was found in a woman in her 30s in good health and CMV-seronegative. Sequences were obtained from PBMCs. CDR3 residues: CASSVDRGSYTEAFF. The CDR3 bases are TGTGCCAGCAGCGTAGACAGGGGGTCCTACACTGAAGCTTTCTTT. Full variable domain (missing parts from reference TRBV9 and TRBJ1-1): DSGVTQTPKHLITATGQRVTLRCSPRSGDLSVYWYQQSLDQGLQFLIQYYNGEERAKGNILERFSAQQFPDLHSELNLSSLELGDSALYFCASSVDRGSYTEAFFGQGTRLTVV.